Sequencing of this TCR beta chain was carried out in a study of naive and memory T cell subsets. Study-wide findings and caveats: RNA-based TCR counts may shift with T cell activation and differentiation. Especially in CD8 cells, naive repertoires contained a few larger clonotypes, possibly CD45RA-re-expressing memory cells. The power law exponent of TCR abundance differed between naive and memory cells.

This clonotype appeared a few times. The antigen is unknown. CDR3 length: 14 residues. V lost 1 base and J 2 bases, leaving 9 bases between the germline ends. CDR1 and CDR2 from the germline V gene are SGHTA and FQGNSA. Two oligonucleotides, mixed equimolar, formed the beta constant-region primer covering TRBC1 and TRBC2. Ligated cDNA was amplified by four rounds of PCR with nested alpha and beta constant-region primers and SP2. Each CDR3 protein gets one entry after TCRdb re-called the UMI-ligation and nested PCR reads with MiXCR. The data contain more than 120,000 distinct CDR3 sequences, approximately 20% of them singletons. Cells stained for CD3, CD4, CD8, CD45RA, CD27 and viability were sorted into four CD45RA/CD27 subsets.

The sequence was collected from a human donor in good health. Sequenced input: naive CD8+ T cells from blood. V usage is TRBV7-2 and J usage is TRBJ2-7; D unresolved. CDR3 residues: CASSLELRAYEQYF. The CDR3 nucleotides are TGTGCCAGCAGCTTAGAGCTCCGGGCCTACGAGCAGTACTTC.